This TCR beta chain was obtained from a study of cytomegalovirus exposure and HLA in healthy donors. PCR involved 60 Vbeta and 13 Jbeta primers. The protocol was immunoSEQ multiplex PCR, while the TCRdb copy is restricted to in-frame clones and leaves out a portion. Of 120,000 or so clones detected, over 70% appear once; the ten largest clones hold about 9.9%. Donors showed nominal health when sampled, although they likely had unrecorded immune exposures. Findings and limits, study-wide: Later analysis suggested most CMV-associated TCR beta chains were HLA-restricted. The authors excluded some V segments, including TRBV6-2 and TRBV6-3, as indistinguishable.

This CDR3 is 15 amino acids long. The V gene's germline CDR1 is LGHNA and CDR2 YSLEER. V was trimmed by 1 base and J by 3 bases, leaving 13 bases between them. As concerns this clone: Its antigen remains unknown.

V gene TRBV4-3 combines with J gene TRBJ2-7; weak D call: TRBD1 (5 bases). Input material: PBMCs. The clonotype was recovered from a woman between 45 and 65 years old in good health and CMV-seropositive. Written as DNA, the CDR3 is TGCGCCAGCAGCCAAGCAGGCGACAGTTTCTACGAGCAGTACTTC. It is translated as CASSQAGDSFYEQYF.